The entry below describes one TCR beta chain. During its preparation, the TCRbeta library received unique molecular identifiers. TCRdb called the PCR reads again in MiXCR, with one record for every CDR3 protein. This table holds 250,000 to 350,000 distinct CDR3 sequences, approximately 23% found once. This sample stems from a study of T-cell reconstitution after alpha-beta-depleted transplantation in children. In germline, CDR1 is SGDLS, CDR2 YYNGEE. CDR3 length: 16 amino acids. The V and J ends lost 4 bases and 10 bases, in that order; junction bases with no gene match: 13. The material was PBMCs, mostly from graft donor cells, obtained 180 days after TCRalphabeta/CD19-depleted stem cell transplant. This chain connects TRBV9 to TRBJ1-6; 8 bases line up with TRBD1. The sequence came from a male patient aged 10 to 17 who had a stem cell transplant for acute lymphoblastic leukemia, so the T cells may come from the graft donor. CDR3 sequence reads: CASSSQPGQVGSPLHF. The CDR3 DNA follows: TGTGCCAGCAGCTCTCAACCGGGACAGGTGGGATCACCCCTCCACTTT.